The source of this T cell receptor beta chain is a study of T cell changes during pregnancy in multiple sclerosis (dated by TCRdb to the late 2010s). Regarding the research as a whole: The study looked at changes in the T cell repertoire across pregnancy in women with multiple sclerosis.

Reading the germline V gene (reference sequence) gives CDR1 MNHEY and CDR2 SMNVEV. Measured from the cysteine to the phenylalanine, the CDR3 is 16 residues long. Left in the record is the CDR3 DNA by itself, 48 bases read in frame from the first base. A distance of 21 bases separates the germline ends of V and J, which lose 3 bases and 7 bases respectively. For this clone: Its antigen remains unidentified. Base qualities were left out, and no much larger clone turns up one base away.

The library was produced with the immunoSEQ multiplex PCR assay. TCRdb holds this immuneACCESS table with in-frame rearrangements only. Some clones are missing; in checked studies, unresolved V genes explain under half, and the rest has no known cause. Here the sample has over 50,000 clones; approximately 90% occur a single time. Together, the top ten hold roughly 2% of the sample. The chain uses TRBV27 and TRBJ1-1, with a weak D call of TRBD1 (6 bases match). The specimen comprised peripheral blood, sampled in the first trimester of pregnancy. This clonotype was sampled from a female donor in good health, enrolled as a control in a pregnancy study. The DNA sequence follows: TGTGCCAGCAGTTTTGGCGTTCGGGACAATGGAGGTGAAGCTTTCTTT. Translated, this gives CASSFGVRDNGGEAFF.